Each of the 25 T cell receptor beta chains below was sequenced from the same sample in a study of T cells in Graves' hyperthyroidism and ophthalmopathy. Amplified TCR beta CDR3 regions derived from RNA transcripts. Using the HTBI primer set, a first-round RT-PCR was run on the TCR CDR3. TCRdb recomputed calls from the multiplex PCR reads with MiXCR, one row per CDR3 protein. The sample holds 250,000 to 300,000 distinct CDR3 sequences; approximately 12% are singletons and the top ten take roughly 8%. The specimen was blood. These receptors originate from a woman aged 25 to 39 with Graves' hyperthyroidism that later progressed to Graves' ophthalmopathy.

This clonotype was picked up many times. The rearrangement links TRBV30 to TRBJ1-1; D not resolved. This CDR3 comprises 12 residues. Trimming took off 2 bases at V and 8 bases at J, with 12 bases between the two ends. Germline CDR1 reads GTSNPN; CDR2 reads SVGIG (reference sequence). CDR3 sequence (DNA): TGTGCCTGGAGTCCTTGGGGAGGGGAAGCTTTCTTT. It specifies CAWSPWGGEAFF.

This clonotype was picked up many times. The rearrangement uses TRBV6-2 or TRBV6-3 and TRBJ2-3, with D tentatively TRBD2 (6 bases). The CDR3 has 16 residues. CDR1 is MNHEY and CDR2 is SVGEGT in the germline V gene. V gave up 4 bases and J gave up 1 base, with 15 bases separating them. As DNA, the CDR3 is TGTGCCAGCAGTTCTATTCCGGCTAGCGGCACAGATACGCAGTATTTT. This translates into CASSSIPASGTDTQYF.

This clonotype was seen a few times. The chain links TRBV4-1 to TRBJ2-3; 7 bases are shared with TRBD2. This CDR3 is built from 15 residues. With V trimmed by 1 base and J by 5 bases, 6 bases remained unmatched. Per germline, CDR1 MGHRA and CDR2 YSYEKL. The CDR3 nucleotides read TGCGCCAGCAGCCAAGTGGGCGGGAGAATAGATACGCAGTATTTT. Encoded protein: CASSQVGGRIDTQYF.

This clonotype came up a few times. The chain links TRBV2 to TRBJ2-5; no clear D. Germline V lookup: CDR1 SNHLY, CDR2 FYNNEI. Trimming shortened V by 0 bases and J by 5 bases, and 10 bases separated the two germline ends. CDR3 length equals 14 residues. The CDR3 DNA reads as TGTGCCAGCAGTGAAGCCCCCGGGTTTGAGACCCAGTACTTC. Its translation: CASSEAPGFETQYF.

This clonotype was observed a few times. This rearrangement joins TRBV12-3 or TRBV12-4 to TRBJ1-6, with TRBD1 matching over 11 bases. CDR3 length equals 14 residues. Trimming cost V 7 bases and J 7 bases; bases outside gene matches: 3. This CDR3 is CASTGQGANSPLHF. CDR3 nucleotide sequence: TGTGCCAGCACTGGACAGGGGGCAAATTCACCCCTCCACTTT.

This clonotype was seen ten or more times. The chain links TRBV18 to TRBJ2-7; 13 bases agree with TRBD2. Germline values: CDR1 KGHSH, CDR2 LQKENI. Trimming at V came to 3 bases and at J to 7 bases, leaving 12 bases not matched to a gene. The CDR3 runs to 17 residues. CDR3 coding DNA: TGTGCCAGCTCACCGACTAGCGGGAGGAACCCCCCGGGGGAGCAGTACTTC. This translates into CASSPTSGRNPPGEQYF.

This clonotype was detected ten times or more. The genes are TRBV28 and TRBJ1-4; D is possibly TRBD1 (5 bases). Trimming took 6 bases from V and 4 from J, leaving 12 bases between them. This CDR3 spans 14 amino acids. Germline V lookup: CDR1 MDHEN, CDR2 SYDVKM. The CDR3 protein is CASRGMGGNEKLFF. CDR3 DNA: TGTGCCAGCAGGGGGATGGGGGGTAATGAAAAACTGTTTTTT. Based on the CDR3 plus reference TRBV28 and TRBJ1-4, the full variable domain is DVKVTQSSRYLVKRTGEKVFLECVQDMDHENMFWYRQDPGLGLRLIYFSYDVKMKEKGDIPEGYSVSREKKERFSLILESASTNQTSMYLCASRGMGGNEKLFFGSGTQLSVL.

About this clonotype itself: This may be a read error: a much more frequent sequence differs by one nucleotide. This sequence joins TRBV27 and TRBJ2-7; 9 bases are shared with TRBD1. The V gene's germline CDR1 is MNHEY and CDR2 SMNVEV (reference sequence). V dropped 3 bases and J dropped 5; count of bases not matched to a gene: 2. This CDR3 region has 13 residues. The CDR3 here is CASSFDRGDEQYF. The CDR3 region has the DNA TGTGCCAGCAGTTTCGACAGGGGGGACGAGCAGTACTTC.

V is TRBV19 and J is TRBJ2-5; tentatively, D is TRBD2 (6 bases). Per germline, CDR1 LNHDA and CDR2 SQIVND (reference sequence). V was clipped by 1 base and J by 4 bases, with 13 bases between them. The CDR3 runs to 15 residues. The CDR3 DNA follows: TGTGCCAGTAGTATAGCAGCGGGTGGCGGAGAGACCCAGTACTTC. Its protein is CASSIAAGGGETQYF.

This clonotype was counted ten times or more. V is TRBV7-2 and J is TRBJ1-1, with no clear D. V lost 1 base, J lost 0 bases, and 3 bases lay in between. The CDR3 length is 13 residues. Germline CDR1 reads SGHTA; CDR2 reads FQGNSA. The DNA for the CDR3 is TGTGCCAGCAGCTTAGAACTGAACACTGAAGCTTTCTTT. Residues: CASSLELNTEAFF.

In this sample, this clonotype turned up many times. The chain combines TRBV2 with TRBJ2-1; TRBD2 aligns across 8 bases. CDR3 size: 17 residues. With 7 bases clipped from V and 12 bases from J, the junction kept 23 bases outside the gene matches. Per the germline V gene, CDR1 is SNHLY and CDR2 is FYNNEI. The CDR3 bases are TGTGCCAGCACCCGGCAGGGCGTGGGACTAGGCGAAATGGGGCAGTTCTTC. Its translation is CASTRQGVGLGEMGQFF.

The J gene is TRBJ2-2, the V gene TRBV10-3; 10 nucleotides line up with TRBD2. The V segment lost 9 bases and the J segment 7 bases; nucleotides outside the gene matches: 8. The CDR3 contains 14 residues. Germline V lookup: CDR1 ENHRY, CDR2 SYGVKD. CDR3 nucleotide sequence: TGTGCCATGGGGACTAGCGCAGGGAACGGGGAGCTGTTTTTT. Translation gives CAMGTSAGNGELFF.

Regarding this clonotype: This may come from a read error, since a much larger clone is one base off. The rearrangement uses TRBV15 and TRBJ1-2; 8 bases are a match to TRBD1. This CDR3 has 15 amino acids. CDR1 is LNHNV and CDR2 is YYDKDF in the germline V gene (reference sequence). After removal of 1 base from V and 4 bases from J, the junction contained 5 bases not matched to a gene. CDR3 in amino acids: CATSRVDRGCYGYTF. As DNA, the CDR3 is TGTGCCACCAGCAGAGTTGACAGGGGATGCTATGGCTACACCTTC. Together with reference TRBV15 and TRBJ1-2, the CDR3 gives the full variable domain: DAMVIQNPRYQVTQFGKPVTLSCSQTLNHNVMYWYQQKSSQAPKLLFHYYDKDFNNEADTPDNFQSRRPNTSFCFLDIRSPGLGDTAMYLCATSRVDRGCYGYTFGSGTRLTVV.

This clonotype appeared a few times. The chain joins TRBV29-1 to TRBJ1-2; 7 positions match TRBD1. CDR3 length equals 13 residues. The germline gives CDR1 SQVTM, CDR2 ANQGSEA. V lost 6 bases, J lost 6 bases, and 10 bases stayed unmatched. CDR3 sequence reads: CSVPDEGANGYTF. The CDR3 bases are TGCAGCGTCCCCGACGAGGGGGCTAATGGCTACACCTTC.

This clonotype was seen a handful of times. V and J are TRBV9 and TRBJ2-6; the match to TRBD1 covers 8 bases. The CDR3 totals 17 residues. Looked up from germline, CDR1 is SGDLS and CDR2 is YYNGEE. The trim removed 3 bases at V and 4 bases at J, leaving 9 bases unmatched. The CDR3 sequence: CASSARDRSEGANVLTF. In nucleotides, the CDR3 is TGTGCCAGCAGCGCCCGGGACAGGTCTGAAGGGGCCAACGTCCTGACTTTC.

Only a few counts were recorded for this clonotype. Just one base apart from a much larger clone, this may be a read error. The rearrangement links TRBV7-9 to TRBJ2-3, with D possibly being TRBD1 or TRBD2 (6 bases each). The CDR3 has 13 amino acids. Germline V CDR1 and CDR2: SEHNR, FQNEAQ (reference sequence). The CDR3 sequence: CANSLEGEDTQYF. CDR3 sequence (DNA): TGTGCCAACAGCTTGGAGGGGGAGGATACGCAGTATTTT.

This clonotype came up a few times. The chain carries TRBV27 and TRBJ1-4, with 9 bases fitting TRBD1. CDR1 is MNHEY, CDR2 SMNVEV, per germline (reference sequence). This CDR3 comprises 14 residues. V lost 5 bases to trimming and J lost 7 bases; unmatched junction nucleotides: 5. The CDR3 loop reads CASSVRGQGEKLFF. CDR3 bases: TGTGCCAGCAGTGTTAGGGGACAGGGTGAAAAACTGTTTTTT.

The rearrangement joins TRBV14 to TRBJ2-4; 8 nucleotides line up with TRBD2. CDR1 and CDR2 from the germline V gene are SGHDN and FVKESK. CDR3 size: 16 residues. The V segment lost 1 base and the J segment 2 bases; nucleotides outside the gene matches: 4. CDR3 DNA sequence: TGTGCCAGCAGCCAAGGCCGGGGGGGAACCAAAAACATTCAGTACTTC. Translated: CASSQGRGGTKNIQYF.

This clonotype came up many times. The rearrangement links TRBV3-1 to TRBJ2-1; TRBD2 agrees at 8 bases. Trimming took 0 bases from V and 5 from J; bases not matched to a gene: 0. Germline CDR1 reads LGHDT; CDR2 reads YNNKEL (reference sequence). This CDR3 region has 14 residues. The CDR3 DNA follows: TGTGCCAGCAGCCAAGAGGGACTAGACAATGAGCAGTTCTTC. Translation: CASSQEGLDNEQFF.

This clonotype occurred many times. The rearrangement joins TRBV9 to TRBJ1-6; D call uncertain. Germline values: CDR1 SGDLS, CDR2 YYNGEE. This CDR3 is 17 amino acids long. V was pared by 0 bases and J by 9 bases, with 19 bases between. The CDR3 DNA follows: TGTGCCAGCAGCGTAGGGGGTGGAGGAGCGAGAGCTTCACCCCTCCACTTT. Protein product: CASSVGGGGARASPLHF.

This clonotype was seen only a few times. V and J are TRBV3-1 and TRBJ1-5; 7 bases map to TRBD1. Germline assignment: CDR1 LGHDT and CDR2 YNNKEL (reference sequence). V was pared by 5 bases and J by 5 bases, with 6 bases of the junction left unmatched. The CDR3 consists of 14 residues. Written as DNA, the CDR3 is TGTGCCAGCAGCATTCGACAGGGCGATCAGCCCCAGCATTTT. Translation: CASSIRQGDQPQHF.

The sample holds many counts of this clonotype. V and J are TRBV2 and TRBJ2-5; D not certain. Trimming removed 4 bases from V and 2 bases from J, with 8 bases in between. Germline V gene sequence: CDR1 SNHLY, CDR2 FYNNEI. CDR3 size: 13 residues. The CDR3 sequence is CASSGRIQETQYF. The CDR3 DNA follows: TGTGCCAGCAGTGGGCGGATACAAGAGACCCAGTACTTC.

The chain employs TRBV11-2 and TRBJ2-7; 10 bases agree with TRBD1. Germline V gene data show CDR1 as SGHAT and CDR2 as FQNNGV. The CDR3 covers 16 residues. J lost 2 bases, V lost 6 bases, and 10 bases had no gene match. CDR3 sequence: CASSSLGQGRTYEQYF. The CDR3 DNA reads as TGTGCCAGCAGTTCCCTGGGACAGGGGAGAACCTACGAGCAGTACTTC.

Ten or more counts support this clonotype. The V and J genes are TRBV20-1 and TRBJ1-1; possibly TRBD1 for D (6 bases). Trimming pared 0 bases from V and 4 bases from J, leaving 12 bases between. Germline V CDR1 and CDR2: DFQATT, SNEGSKA (reference sequence). This CDR3 has 14 amino acids. This CDR3 reads CSARDRTVGTEAFF. CDR3 nucleotide sequence: TGCAGTGCTAGAGATAGGACAGTGGGCACTGAAGCTTTCTTT.

The DNA for the CDR3 is TGTGCCAGCAGTGAGCAGGGGTGGGTCACTGAAGCTTTCTTT. Translation: CASSEQGWVTEAFF. The chain couples TRBV12-3 or TRBV12-4 to TRBJ1-1; D possibly corresponds to TRBD1 (6 bases). CDR3 size: 14 residues. V was shortened by 5 bases and J by 4 bases, with 14 bases between the two germline ends.